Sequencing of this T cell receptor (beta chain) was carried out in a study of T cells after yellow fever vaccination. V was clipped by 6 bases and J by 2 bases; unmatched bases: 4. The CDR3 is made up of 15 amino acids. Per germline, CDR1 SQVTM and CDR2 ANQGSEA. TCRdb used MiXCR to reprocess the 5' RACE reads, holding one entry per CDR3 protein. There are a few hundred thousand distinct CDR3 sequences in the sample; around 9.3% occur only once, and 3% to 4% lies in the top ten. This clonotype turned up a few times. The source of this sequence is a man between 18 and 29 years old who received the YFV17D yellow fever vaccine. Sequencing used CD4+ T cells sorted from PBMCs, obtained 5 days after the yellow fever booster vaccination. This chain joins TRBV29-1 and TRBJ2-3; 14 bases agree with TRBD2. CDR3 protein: CSVKTSGGVTDTQYF. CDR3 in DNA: TGCAGCGTGAAGACTAGCGGGGGGGTCACAGATACGCAGTATTTT.